This TCR beta chain was sequenced during a study of blood T cell repertoires in COVID-19. Study background: The study drew acute and convalescent COVID-19 samples from the United States, Italy and Spain. Nucleic acid was either cDNA or gDNA, and it came from T cells, B-cell-depleted T cells, or PBMCs.

Seattle patients were enrolled during active infection and followed longitudinally. This clone is a singleton in its sample. Generated by immunoSEQ multiplex PCR, the TCRdb table keeps only in-frame clones and is missing some. The profile shows fewer than 250,000 clones, about 94% of them singletons. V was clipped by 6 bases and J by 4 bases, with 12 bases between them. The CDR3 runs to 13 residues. The TCR comes from a man aged 55 to 70 with COVID-19, enrolled during active disease. The sample taken for sequencing was peripheral blood. The chain recombines TRBV12-3 or TRBV12-4 with TRBJ1-2; weak D call: TRBD1 (5 bases). CDR3 residues: CASSPDTPYGYTF. The CDR3 nucleotides read TGTGCCAGCAGCCCGGACACCCCCTATGGCTACACCTTC.